The clone carrying this TCR beta chain was counted between two and nine times. The data were produced by immunoSEQ multiplex PCR, yet TCRdb's version contains in-frame clones alone and is incomplete. Of 100,000 to 150,000 clones in the sample, more than 70% were seen once. This sample was taken from a study of blood T cell repertoires in COVID-19. The sequence was collected from a woman between 25 and 40 years old who had recovered from COVID-19. The sample taken for sequencing was peripheral blood.

CDR3 in amino acids: CASSEDSANTGELFF. DNA for the CDR3: TGTGCCAGCAGTGAGGACAGCGCGAACACCGGGGAGCTGTTTTTT. V is TRBV2 and J is TRBJ2-2; weak D call: TRBD1 (6 bases). This CDR3 is built from 15 residues. The V gene lost 3 bases and the J gene lost 0 bases, with 8 bases spanning the gap. Germline V gene sequence: CDR1 SNHLY, CDR2 FYNNEI.